This T cell receptor beta chain was recovered during a study of T-cell reconstitution after alpha-beta-depleted transplantation in children. Unique molecular identifiers were used in preparing the TCRbeta library. TCRdb processed the PCR reads anew with MiXCR; each CDR3 protein has one entry. The sample lists 95,000 to 150,000 distinct CDR3 sequences; under 30% were seen once. Study outcomes and limitations: There were reportedly several hundred expanded graft clones from which alpha-beta T cells came about two months after transplant. It was newly produced T cells that mostly accounted for T-cell counts and diversity one year after transplant.

A word on this clonotype: As yet, its antigen is unknown.

Germline V gene data show CDR1 as SGHRS and CDR2 as YFSETQ. The CDR3 has 16 residues. V shed 3 bases, J shed 1 base, and the junction held 4 bases outside the gene matches. This chain connects TRBV5-1 to TRBJ2-3, with 11 bases matching TRBD2. Sequenced here: PBMCs, mostly from graft donor cells, sampled 180 days after TCRalphabeta/CD19-depleted stem cell transplant. The TCR comes from a male patient aged 2-15 years who had a stem cell transplant for chronic granulomatous disease, so the T cells may come from the graft donor. The CDR3 region has the DNA TGCGCCAGCAGCTGGGGACTAGCGGAAGGCACAGATACGCAGTATTTT. Protein product: CASSWGLAEGTDTQYF.